This T cell receptor (beta chain) was identified in a study of T cell repertoires in cytomegalovirus infection. Whole-study results and caveats: Dominating the ex vivo response were TCR beta clonotypes that were CMV-specific and HLA-C-restricted. Of the TCR beta families, the public ones yielded a cumulative frequency that identified carriers of CMV plus the relevant HLA.

This clonotype turned up a few times. Antigen specificity is unknown. The CDR3 extends over 14 amino acids. Germline CDR1 reads MDHEN; CDR2 reads SYDVKM. The germline V and J ends were trimmed by 6 bases and 2 bases, with 13 bases remaining between them. TCRdb re-analysed the reads in MiXCR, keeping a single row per CDR3 protein. The table shows fewer than 700,000 distinct CDR3 sequences, with approximately 24% occurring only once. This chain links TRBV28 with TRBJ1-2; tentatively, D is TRBD1 (5 bases). The clonotype was recovered from a human donor in good health (CMV status not recorded). Some clones in this sample may be carry-over from other donors' samples. Specimen: CD8+ T cells from PBMCs. CDR3 region: CASSPRGRNYGYTF. CDR3 DNA: TGTGCCAGCAGCCCACGGGGGAGGAACTATGGCTACACCTTC.